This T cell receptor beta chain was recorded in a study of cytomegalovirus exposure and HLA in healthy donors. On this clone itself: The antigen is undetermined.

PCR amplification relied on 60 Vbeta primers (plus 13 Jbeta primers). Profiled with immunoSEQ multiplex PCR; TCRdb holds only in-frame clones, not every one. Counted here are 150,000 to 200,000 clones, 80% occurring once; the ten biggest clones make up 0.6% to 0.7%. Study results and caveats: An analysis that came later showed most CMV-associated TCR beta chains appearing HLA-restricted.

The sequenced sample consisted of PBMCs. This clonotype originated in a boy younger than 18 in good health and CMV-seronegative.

In DNA, the CDR3 is TGTGCCAGTAAGCTTACAGGGAGCACAGATACGCAGTATTTT. Its translation is CASKLTGSTDTQYF. The chain joins TRBV5-4 to TRBJ2-3; D is perhaps TRBD1 (6 bases). This CDR3 has 14 residues. The ends were cut back, 8 bases at V and 0 bases at J, with 13 bases in the middle. The germline V gene has CDR1 SGHNT and CDR2 YYREEE (reference sequence).